This passage covers 27 T cell receptor beta chains from one sample sequenced in a study of blood T cell repertoires in COVID-19. Only in-frame clones appear in the TCRdb table, and some are missing; sequencing was by immunoSEQ multiplex PCR. Of roughly 520,000 clones listed, roughly 90% are singletons. The sequenced material came from PBMCs or T cells enriched from blood (not recorded which). These receptors were collected from a woman aged 40 to 50 who had recovered from COVID-19.

This clone was observed a handful of times. The chain uses TRBV13 and TRBJ1-6, with TRBD1 identical over 7 bases. CDR1 and CDR2 (germline): PRHDT, FYEKMQ (reference sequence). V was clipped by 4 bases and J by 10 bases; unmatched bases: 10. This CDR3 has 15 amino acids. The CDR3 nucleotides are TGTGCCAGCAGCTACAATGGGGACAGAGCATCACCCCTCCACTTT. This sequence encodes CASSYNGDRASPLHF.

This sequence joins TRBV19 and TRBJ2-1; 9 bases are a match to TRBD2. Germline trimming cut 6 bases from V and 6 bases from J; bases unmatched to any gene: 9. Germline V gene sequence: CDR1 LNHDA, CDR2 SQIVND (reference sequence). The CDR3 loop spans 15 amino acids. The CDR3 coding sequence is TGTGCCAGTAGCCATCCCGCGGGAGGGGGCAATGAGCAGTTCTTC. This encodes CASSHPAGGGNEQFF.

The rearrangement uses TRBV10-1 and TRBJ2-7, with D perhaps TRBD1 (5 bases). V was shortened by 4 bases and J by 0 bases, with 10 bases between the two germline ends. Per germline, CDR1 WNHNN and CDR2 SYGVQD (reference sequence). This CDR3 contains 14 residues. In DNA form, the CDR3 reads TGCGCCAGCAGTGTCCAGACAGACTCCTACGAGCAGTACTTC. The encoded protein is CASSVQTDSYEQYF.

This clone was found once. The gene calls are TRBV3-1 (or the pseudogene TRBV3-2) and TRBJ1-1; D remains ambiguous. CDR1 is LGHDT and CDR2 is YNNKEL in the germline V gene (reference sequence). The CDR3 totals 17 residues. V lost 0 bases, J lost 0 bases, and 14 bases lay in between. The CDR3 here is CASSQEIGLSMNTEAFF. DNA for the CDR3: TGTGCCAGCAGCCAAGAAATTGGTCTGAGCATGAACACTGAAGCTTTCTTT.

V usage is TRBV5-1 and J usage is TRBJ1-2; D is undetermined. Looked up from germline, CDR1 is SGHRS and CDR2 is YFSETQ. The V gene lost 0 bases and the J gene lost 2 bases, with 5 bases spanning the gap. The CDR3 is 13 residues long. Here the CDR3 reads CASSLDSNYGYTF. The CDR3 nucleotides read TGCGCCAGCAGCTTGGACAGCAACTATGGCTACACCTTC.

This clone was counted once. V is TRBV13 and J is TRBJ2-7; the D gene is possibly TRBD1 (6 bases). The V gene lost 1 base and the J gene lost 5 bases, with 18 bases spanning the gap. Germline V CDR1 and CDR2: PRHDT, FYEKMQ (reference sequence). This CDR3 region has 16 residues. The CDR3 nucleotides are TGTGCCAGCAGCTTAGTTCCAGGGGTGAGCATCCACGAGCAGTACTTC. Residues: CASSLVPGVSIHEQYF.

V usage is TRBV11-1 and J usage is TRBJ2-5, with 11 positions matching TRBD2. Looked up from germline, CDR1 is SGHAT and CDR2 is FQDESV (reference sequence). With 3 bases clipped from V and 5 bases from J, the junction kept 5 bases outside the gene matches. The CDR3 length is 15 residues. CDR3 DNA: TGTGCCAGCAGCTTCATACTAGCGGGGGTGGAGACCCAGTACTTC. This translates into CASSFILAGVETQYF. Supplemented by reference TRBV11-1 and TRBJ2-5, the full variable domain reads EAEVAQSPRYKITEKSQAVAFWCDPISGHATLYWYRQILGQGPELLVQFQDESVVDDSQLPKDRFSAERLKGVDSTLKIQPAELGDSAMYLCASSFILAGVETQYFGPGTRLLVL.

The chain is built from TRBV11-3 and TRBJ1-1; D is unclear. In germline, CDR1 is SGHNT, CDR2 YENEEA. The CDR3 contains 13 residues. The V end lost 5 bases, the J end lost 0 bases, and 7 bases lay between the germline ends. The CDR3 coding sequence is TGTGCCAGCAGCGGACTGTTGAACACTGAAGCTTTCTTT. Protein sequence: CASSGLLNTEAFF.

The chain has TRBV10-3 and TRBJ2-7, with 7 bases lining up with TRBD2. The CDR3 is made up of 19 amino acids. Germline V gene lookup returns CDR1 ENHRY and CDR2 SYGVKD. J lost 2 bases, V lost 0 bases, and 16 bases had no gene match. The CDR3 nucleotides are TGTGCCATCAGTGAGTCGAGCAAGGGAGGGCCCCCCGACCCCTACGAGCAGTACTTC. Translation gives CAISESSKGGPPDPYEQYF.

Regarding this clone: Additional DNA sequences in this sample encode the identical CDR3. The V and J genes are TRBV28 and TRBJ2-7; maybe TRBD1 (5 bases). Between the trimmed V and J ends, which lost 2 bases and 6 bases, there was a span of 5 bases. Germline values: CDR1 MDHEN, CDR2 SYDVKM. The CDR3 runs to 11 residues. The DNA for the CDR3 is TGTGCCAGCAGTTTAAGGGGCGAGCAGTACTTC. It is translated as CASSLRGEQYF.

The V and J genes are TRBV5-8 and TRBJ1-6; D remains ambiguous. Germline lookup yields CDR1 SGHTS and CDR2 YDEGEE. The CDR3 contains 13 residues. Trimming pared 4 bases from V and 13 bases from J, leaving 15 bases between. CDR3 loop: CASSPNFDDPLHF. DNA of the CDR3: TGTGCCAGCAGCCCGAACTTCGATGATCCCCTCCACTTT.

The chain uses TRBV10-2 and TRBJ1-1; unclear D gene. CDR3 length: 14 amino acids. V was trimmed by 0 bases and J by 3 bases, leaving 8 bases between them. From germline, CDR1 is WSHSY and CDR2 SAAADI. The CDR3 DNA follows: TGCGCCAGCAGTGAGTCCGGAGGATACACTGAAGCTTTCTTT. This translates into CASSESGGYTEAFF.

The CDR3 DNA follows: TGTGCCAGCAGCTTGGACAGGTCGCTGGCTAAGCAGTACTTC. Translation gives CASSLDRSLAKQYF. The chain recombines TRBV5-6 with TRBJ2-7, with D tentatively TRBD1 (5 bases). Germline assignment: CDR1 SGHDT and CDR2 YYEEEE. This CDR3 is built from 14 residues. Deletions cut 0 bases from V and 8 bases from J, with 15 bases between.

This clone was seen only once. The chain carries TRBV15 and TRBJ2-7; 9 nucleotides align to TRBD2. The junction had 17 bases not matched to a gene; V was cut back by 5 bases and J by 9 bases. The CDR3 is 16 residues long. CDR1 is LNHNV, CDR2 YYDKDF, per germline (reference sequence). This chain's CDR3 is CATSPIGASGVRGQYF. DNA of the CDR3: TGTGCCACCAGCCCTATAGGAGCTAGCGGGGTGCGAGGGCAGTACTTC.

The chain recombines TRBV27 with TRBJ2-5; 8 positions match TRBD1. The CDR3 spans 14 residues. The germline V gene has CDR1 MNHEY and CDR2 SMNVEV (reference sequence). V gave up 6 bases and J gave up 6 bases; unmatched junction bases: 9. The CDR3 DNA reads as TGTGCCAGCAGCCTCGGACAGGGTAGCCAGACCCAGTACTTC. Translating gives CASSLGQGSQTQYF.

This sequence joins TRBV30 and TRBJ2-7, with 8 bases identical to TRBD2. Germline CDR1 is GTSNPN and CDR2 is SVGIG (reference sequence). V lost 0 bases and J lost 3; bases outside the gene matches: 4. The CDR3 is 14 residues long. CDR3 sequence reads: CAWSVGSGVYEQYF. DNA for the CDR3: TGTGCCTGGAGTGTAGGTAGCGGGGTCTACGAGCAGTACTTC.

The genes are TRBV6-5 and TRBJ2-3; D may be TRBD2 (5 bases). This CDR3 contains 12 residues. V lost 8 bases and J 3 bases, leaving 9 bases between the germline ends. The V gene's germline CDR1 is MNHEY and CDR2 SVGAGI. The CDR3 DNA reads TGTGCCAGCGGTAGAGGGACAGATACGCAGTATTTT. Translating it yields CASGRGTDTQYF.

The chain employs TRBV7-2 and TRBJ1-1, with D uncertain. This CDR3 comprises 13 residues. Germline V gene data show CDR1 as SGHTA and CDR2 as FQGNSA. V was pared by 1 base and J by 8 bases, with 11 bases between. In DNA, the CDR3 is TGTGCCAGCAGCTTAGACCTACGCGGCGAAGCTTTCTTT. The encoded protein is CASSLDLRGEAFF.

The V gene is TRBV11-2, the J gene TRBJ2-3; 9 nucleotides agree with TRBD2. The germline V gene has CDR1 SGHAT and CDR2 FQNNGV. V lost 0 bases and J lost 2; bases outside the gene matches: 6. This CDR3 has 17 residues. The CDR3 loop reads CASSLDSASGITDTQYF. The DNA for the CDR3 is TGTGCCAGCAGCTTAGATTCGGCTAGCGGGATCACAGATACGCAGTATTTT.

The J gene is TRBJ2-7, the V gene TRBV7-9; tentatively, D is TRBD1 (5 bases). The V end was cut by 4 bases, the J end by 7 bases, with 17 bases between. Per germline, CDR1 SEHNR and CDR2 FQNEAQ (reference sequence). The CDR3 spans 14 residues. CDR3 residues: CASSSGSGMREQYF. The CDR3 bases are TGTGCCAGCAGCTCCGGGTCAGGGATGAGGGAGCAGTACTTC. The full variable domain, rest sourced from reference TRBV7-9 and TRBJ2-7, is DTGVSQNPRHKITKRGQNVTFRCDPISEHNRLYWYRQTLGQGPEFLTYFQNEAQLEKSRLLSDRFSAERPKGSFSTLEIQRTEQGDSAMYLCASSSGSGMREQYFGPGTRLTVT.

The CDR3 region has the DNA TGCGCCAGCAGCCTAGGAGGGGTCGGGTCCTACGAGCAGTACTTC. Translated, it gives CASSLGGVGSYEQYF. This chain connects TRBV5-1 to TRBJ2-7, with D possibly matching TRBD2 (6 bases). Germline V gene lookup returns CDR1 SGHRS and CDR2 YFSETQ. The CDR3 has 15 amino acids. Trimming pared 4 bases from V and 1 base from J, leaving 15 bases between.

The chain links TRBV3-1 (or the pseudogene TRBV3-2) to TRBJ2-1, with a possible D match to TRBD2 (5 bases). CDR1 and CDR2 from the germline V gene are LGHDT and YNNKEL (reference sequence). The CDR3 is made up of 14 amino acids. The V end lost 6 bases, the J end lost 6 bases, and 15 bases lay between the germline ends. CDR3 loop: CASRRSGGGNEQFF. The CDR3 DNA is TGTGCCAGCAGGCGAAGTGGTGGAGGCAATGAGCAGTTCTTC.

The chain joins TRBV15 to TRBJ2-2; D is perhaps TRBD1 (6 bases). The CDR3 extends over 16 amino acids. Trimming pared 2 bases from V and 6 bases from J, leaving 16 bases between. Germline CDR1 is LNHNV and CDR2 is YYDKDF (reference sequence). The CDR3 sequence: CATSRSGAGFAGELFF. CDR3 in DNA: TGTGCCACCAGCAGATCAGGGGCAGGGTTCGCCGGGGAGCTGTTTTTT.

The V call is TRBV7-9, the J call TRBJ2-3; D may be TRBD1 (5 bases). Trimming removed 9 bases from V and 0 bases from J, with 7 bases in between. Germline values: CDR1 SEHNR, CDR2 FQNEAQ (reference sequence). The CDR3 contains 12 residues. The CDR3 DNA follows: TGTGCCAGGTCAGGGAGCACAGATACGCAGTATTTT. It encodes CARSGSTDTQYF.

The chain is built from TRBV19 and TRBJ2-7; D unclear. The CDR3 is made up of 14 amino acids. V shed 2 bases and J shed 4 bases, with 12 bases lying between them. Germline V gene data show CDR1 as LNHDA and CDR2 as SQIVND (reference sequence). This CDR3 reads CASSISRSHYEQYF. The DNA of the CDR3 is TGTGCCAGTAGTATATCCCGAAGCCATTACGAGCAGTACTTC.

This sequence joins TRBV24-1 and TRBJ1-5, with 9 bases lining up with TRBD1. The CDR3 extends over 17 amino acids. V lost 3 bases, J lost 1 base, and 6 bases stayed unmatched. Looked up from germline, CDR1 is KGHDR and CDR2 is SFDVKD. CDR3 region: CATSDVTGGPSNQPQHF. For the CDR3, the DNA is TGTGCCACCAGTGATGTGACAGGGGGGCCGAGCAATCAGCCCCAGCATTTT.

The rearrangement joins TRBV5-6 to TRBJ2-7; TRBD2 aligns across 13 bases. The V segment lost 3 bases and the J segment 3 bases; nucleotides outside the gene matches: 3. Germline CDR1 is SGHDT and CDR2 is YYEEEE. This CDR3 has 15 amino acids. The CDR3 region is CASSSGLAGYYEQYF. Here the CDR3 DNA reads TGTGCCAGCAGCTCGGGACTAGCGGGGTACTACGAGCAGTACTTC.